The 27 T cell receptor beta chains below were found in one sample sequenced in a study of CD8+ T cells in alopecia areata. Following RNA extraction, reverse transcription yielded cDNA that acted as the sequencing template. Sequencing was performed with immunoSEQ multiplex PCR; in TCRdb, only in-frame clones are kept and a portion is missing. This table has 150,000 or so clones, approximately 87% appearing once. Sequencing was performed on CD8+ T cells sorted from blood, taken at week 0. Receptors originate from a human donor with alopecia areata.

A remark on this clone: Other DNA sequences within the sample encode an identical CDR3. The chain is built from TRBV25-1 and TRBJ1-1, with a possible D match to TRBD1 (5 bases). Trimming removed 9 bases from V and 3 bases from J, with 20 bases in between. CDR3 length: 15 amino acids. The germline V gene has CDR1 MGHDK and CDR2 SYGVNS. This CDR3 reads CASLSLWGQDTEAFF. DNA for the CDR3: TGTGCCAGTTTATCTTTATGGGGCCAGGACACTGAAGCTTTCTTT.

This clone was seen once. This sequence joins TRBV29-1 and TRBJ2-2; perhaps TRBD1 as D (5 bases). This CDR3 has 12 amino acids. V was trimmed by 7 bases and J by 1 base, leaving 7 bases between them. CDR1 SQVTM and CDR2 ANQGSEA come from the germline V gene. This CDR3 reads CSADRNTGELFF. The DNA for the CDR3 is TGCAGCGCCGACAGGAACACCGGGGAGCTGTTTTTT.

This sequence joins TRBV28 and TRBJ2-1, with D uncertain. The CDR3 sequence is 14 residues long. Germline CDR1 MDHEN, CDR2 SYDVKM. V gave up 6 bases and J gave up 6 bases, with 15 bases separating them. In nucleotides, the CDR3 is TGTGCCAGCAGGCCCATTGCGACGGGCAATGAGCAGTTCTTC. Translation gives CASRPIATGNEQFF.

V and J are TRBV29-1 and TRBJ2-2; 8 bases map to TRBD1. Germline V lookup: CDR1 SQVTM, CDR2 ANQGSEA. This CDR3 is built from 14 residues. V shed 3 bases and J 4 bases; nucleotides not matched to a gene: 4. Here the CDR3 reads CSVEVGQATGELFF. The CDR3 DNA follows: TGCAGCGTTGAGGTGGGACAGGCCACCGGGGAGCTGTTTTTT.

This sequence joins TRBV6-5 and TRBJ2-7; 8 bases agree with TRBD1. The junction had 5 bases not matched to a gene; V was cut back by 1 base and J by 3 bases. The CDR3 is 15 residues long. Germline V gene data show CDR1 as MNHEY and CDR2 as SVGAGI. The CDR3 loop reads CASSYYTGGDYEQYF. CDR3 DNA sequence: TGTGCCAGCAGTTACTACACAGGGGGTGACTACGAGCAGTACTTC.

Note on this clone: No DNA is shown, since the ends of the CDR3 on it are uncertain; the CDR3 is the one TCRdb lists. The chain recombines TRBV9 with TRBJ1-1. Per the germline V gene, CDR1 is SGDLS and CDR2 is YYNGEE. The CDR3 is 13 residues long, ends included. The CDR3 sequence: CASSVGGGTESFF.

The chain links TRBV2 to TRBJ1-2; possibly TRBD1 for D (5 bases). The CDR3 contains 14 residues. Germline CDR1 is SNHLY and CDR2 is FYNNEI. Trimming took off 5 bases at V and 2 bases at J, with 12 bases between the two ends. Here the CDR3 reads CASSNRAGNYGYTF. CDR3 coding DNA: TGTGCCAGCAGTAACCGCGCAGGGAACTATGGCTACACCTTC.

The chain uses TRBV29-1 and TRBJ1-2; TRBD1 agrees at 7 bases. Germline loops: CDR1 SQVTM, CDR2 ANQGSEA. With 5 bases clipped from V and 4 bases from J, the junction kept 7 bases outside the gene matches. The CDR3 has 13 amino acids. CDR3 sequence (DNA): TGCAGCGTTACCGGGACAGATCTCTATGGCTACACCTTC. This translates into CSVTGTDLYGYTF.

The chain joins TRBV7-3 to TRBJ2-3; D may be TRBD1 (6 bases). V was clipped by 5 bases and J by 4 bases, with 16 bases between them. Germline V gene sequence: CDR1 SGHTA, CDR2 FQGTGA. CDR3 length: 15 amino acids. CDR3 region: CASSVDRGSPDTQYF. The CDR3 nucleotides are TGTGCCAGCAGCGTCGATAGGGGGAGCCCAGATACGCAGTATTTT.

V and J are TRBV19 and TRBJ2-7; a possible D gene is TRBD2 (5 bases). The CDR3 is made up of 14 amino acids. With 5 bases removed from V and 4 bases from J, the gap between germline ends came to 15 bases. The V gene's germline CDR1 is LNHDA and CDR2 SQIVND (reference sequence). The CDR3 sequence is CASSGKRSPYEQYF. The CDR3 bases are TGTGCCAGTAGTGGCAAGCGGTCACCGTACGAGCAGTACTTC.

This clone was seen just once. The gene calls are TRBV27 and TRBJ2-7; D unclear. This CDR3 has 12 amino acids. Per the germline V gene, CDR1 is MNHEY and CDR2 is SMNVEV (reference sequence). V was shortened by 6 bases and J by 3 bases, with 9 bases between the two germline ends. This CDR3 is CASSLTGYEQYF. The CDR3 DNA is TGTGCCAGCAGCTTAACGGGCTACGAGCAGTACTTC.

V is TRBV5-1 and J is TRBJ1-4; D unresolved. This CDR3 comprises 16 residues. V was shortened by 3 bases and J by 7 bases, with 19 bases between the two germline ends. Germline assignment: CDR1 SGHRS and CDR2 YFSETQ. For the CDR3, the DNA is TGCGCCAGCAGCTCATTTGATACCGGCACGGGTGAAAAACTGTTTTTT. Protein sequence: CASSSFDTGTGEKLFF. Together with reference TRBV5-1 and TRBJ1-4, the CDR3 gives the full variable domain: KAGVTQTPRYLIKTRGQQVTLSCSPISGHRSVSWYQQTPGQGLQFLFEYFSETQRNKGNFPGRFSGRQFSNSRSEMNVSTLELGDSALYLCASSSFDTGTGEKLFFGSGTQLSVL.

The genes are TRBV6-5 and TRBJ1-1, with D hard to call. Trimming took 6 bases from V and 4 from J, leaving 15 bases between them. The CDR3 contains 14 residues. Germline CDR1 MNHEY, CDR2 SVGAGI. CDR3 protein: CASSRGYSSTEAFF. The DNA for the CDR3 is TGTGCCAGCAGCCGGGGTTATTCAAGCACTGAAGCTTTCTTT.

This chain's CDR3 is CASSLAGFTDTQYF. In DNA, the CDR3 is TGTGCCAGCAGTTTAGCTGGATTCACAGATACGCAGTATTTT. The rearrangement joins TRBV27 to TRBJ2-3; D not resolved. This CDR3 spans 14 amino acids. Germline V lookup: CDR1 MNHEY, CDR2 SMNVEV (reference sequence). Trimming stripped 2 bases from V and 2 bases from J, with 8 bases between.

J is TRBJ2-2 and V is TRBV18; D is undetermined. Trimming took 11 bases from V and 4 from J, leaving 14 bases between them. The CDR3 is 13 residues long. The germline CDR1 and CDR2 sequences are KGHSH and LQKENI. CDR3 loop: CAQFVGPTGELFF. For the CDR3, the DNA is TGTGCCCAGTTCGTCGGACCCACCGGGGAGCTGTTTTTT.

The chain uses TRBV29-1 and TRBJ1-2; 8 bases are shared with TRBD1. The V gene's germline CDR1 is SQVTM and CDR2 ANQGSEA. This CDR3 contains 17 residues. V was pared by 1 base and J by 1 base, with 11 bases of the junction left unmatched. The CDR3 DNA is TGCAGCGTTGAAGTAGGACAGGGATTAACCCTTAACTATGGCTACACCTTC. Translation gives CSVEVGQGLTLNYGYTF.

The rearrangement links TRBV19 to TRBJ2-2, with D uncertain. Trimming left V 5 bases short and J 5 bases short, with 12 bases between. CDR3 size: 14 residues. Per germline, CDR1 LNHDA and CDR2 SQIVND (reference sequence). CDR3 region: CASSVGLRTGELFF. The CDR3 DNA reads TGTGCCAGTAGTGTAGGTTTGAGAACCGGGGAGCTGTTTTTT.

J is TRBJ2-3 and V is TRBV21-1. TRBV21-1 is given as a pseudogene. This CDR3 region has 16 residues. CDR3 residues: CASSARTRRWEDTQYF. DNA of the CDR3: TGTGCCAGCAGCGCGCGGACCCGAAGGTGGGAAGATACGCAGTATTTT.

This clone was counted once. V gene TRBV5-1 combines with J gene TRBJ2-1; D is undetermined. This CDR3 contains 16 residues. CDR1 and CDR2 (germline): SGHRS, YFSETQ. The V gene lost 4 bases and the J gene lost 1 base, with 15 bases spanning the gap. CDR3 sequence reads: CASSRLAVVSYNEQFF. The CDR3 DNA reads as TGCGCCAGCAGCCGACTCGCCGTGGTGTCCTACAATGAGCAGTTCTTC.

V is TRBV6-5 and J is TRBJ2-1, with unresolved D. Deletions cut 7 bases from V and 0 bases from J, with 13 bases between. The CDR3 runs to 15 residues. CDR1 MNHEY and CDR2 SVGAGI come from the germline V gene. CDR3 coding DNA: TGTGCCAGCAACCCCTTTATAAGCTCCTACAATGAGCAGTTCTTC. It codes for CASNPFISSYNEQFF.

The DNA for the CDR3 is TGTGCCAGCAGCTTAGCGGTAGGGAACACTGAAGCTTTCTTT. Translated, it gives CASSLAVGNTEAFF. The J gene is TRBJ1-1, the V gene TRBV7-8; no definite D call. The CDR3 covers 14 residues. With 0 bases removed from V and 1 base from J, the gap between germline ends came to 6 bases. CDR1 SGHVS and CDR2 FQNEAQ come from the germline V gene.

This clone was observed once. Here the CDR3 DNA reads TGCAGCGTGAGGGACAGGGGGGACTACGAGCAGTACTTC. Protein sequence: CSVRDRGDYEQYF. The chain is built from TRBV29-1 and TRBJ2-7, with 11 positions matching TRBD1. CDR1 is SQVTM, CDR2 ANQGSEA, per germline. The CDR3 loop spans 13 amino acids. With V trimmed by 6 bases and J by 3 bases, 4 bases remained unmatched.

The chain recombines TRBV27 with TRBJ2-1; TRBD1 matches 11 bases. This CDR3 contains 16 residues. V lost 8 bases and J lost 0; bases outside the gene matches: 6. Germline-derived CDR1 and CDR2 are MNHEY and SMNVEV (reference sequence). This chain's CDR3 is CASQRGTGGSYNEQFF. The CDR3 DNA reads as TGTGCCAGCCAGAGAGGGACAGGGGGCTCCTACAATGAGCAGTTCTTC.

The rearrangement joins TRBV27 to TRBJ2-3; weak D call: TRBD2 (7 bases). Germline V lookup: CDR1 MNHEY, CDR2 SMNVEV (reference sequence). V was trimmed by 1 base and J by 3 bases, leaving 17 bases between them. The CDR3 extends over 17 amino acids. In nucleotides, the CDR3 is TGTGCCAGCAGTTTATGGGGGGGGCGCCTCGAGACAGATACGCAGTATTTT. Translating it yields CASSLWGGRLETDTQYF.

This chain connects TRBV29-1 to TRBJ2-7; possible D gene TRBD2, 6 bases. This CDR3 is 13 amino acids long. Germline values: CDR1 SQVTM, CDR2 ANQGSEA. V lost 6 bases, J lost 3 bases, and 15 bases lay in between. Written as DNA, the CDR3 is TGCAGCGTGGGGGGACTCTCGATCTACGAGCAGTACTTC. This encodes CSVGGLSIYEQYF.

The chain links TRBV29-1 to TRBJ2-7, with D perhaps TRBD2 (6 bases). Germline loops: CDR1 SQVTM, CDR2 ANQGSEA. V was clipped by 4 bases and J by 5 bases, with 12 bases between them. The CDR3 runs to 12 residues. The CDR3 here is CSVVGGQHEQYF. Written as DNA, the CDR3 is TGCAGCGTTGTGGGGGGTCAGCACGAGCAGTACTTC.

This chain links TRBV20-1 with TRBJ2-7, with unresolved D. This CDR3 is built from 11 residues. Trimming stripped 3 bases from V and 3 bases from J, with 6 bases between. Germline CDR1 DFQATT, CDR2 SNEGSKA (reference sequence). CDR3 DNA: TGCAGTGCTAGGGGTCTCTACGAGCAGTACTTC. Translation: CSARGLYEQYF.